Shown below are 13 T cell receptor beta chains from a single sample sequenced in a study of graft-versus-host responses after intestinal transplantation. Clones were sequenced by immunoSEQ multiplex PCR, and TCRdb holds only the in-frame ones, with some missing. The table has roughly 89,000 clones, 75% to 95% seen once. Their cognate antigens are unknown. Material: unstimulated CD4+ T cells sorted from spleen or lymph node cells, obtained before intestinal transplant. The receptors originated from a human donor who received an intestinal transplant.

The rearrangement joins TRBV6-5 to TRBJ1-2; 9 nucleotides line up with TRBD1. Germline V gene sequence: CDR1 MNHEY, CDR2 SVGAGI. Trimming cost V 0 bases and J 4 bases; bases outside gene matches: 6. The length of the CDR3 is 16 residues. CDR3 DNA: TGTGCCAGCAGTTACTCGATCGGGACAGGGTTCTATGGCTACACCTTC. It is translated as CASSYSIGTGFYGYTF.

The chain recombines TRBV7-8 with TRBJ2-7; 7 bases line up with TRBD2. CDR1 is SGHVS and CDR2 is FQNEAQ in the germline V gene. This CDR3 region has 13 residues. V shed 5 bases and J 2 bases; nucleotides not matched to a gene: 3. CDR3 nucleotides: TGTGCCAGCAGCAGGGAGGGCCCCTACGAGCAGTACTTC. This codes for CASSREGPYEQYF.

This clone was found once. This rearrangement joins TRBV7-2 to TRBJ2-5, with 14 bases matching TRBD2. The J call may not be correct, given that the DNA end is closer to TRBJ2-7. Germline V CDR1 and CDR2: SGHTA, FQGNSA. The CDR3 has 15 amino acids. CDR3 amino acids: CASSLGTSGGREQYF. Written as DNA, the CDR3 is TGTGCCAGCAGCTTAGGGACTAGCGGGGGGCGCGAGCAGTACTTC.

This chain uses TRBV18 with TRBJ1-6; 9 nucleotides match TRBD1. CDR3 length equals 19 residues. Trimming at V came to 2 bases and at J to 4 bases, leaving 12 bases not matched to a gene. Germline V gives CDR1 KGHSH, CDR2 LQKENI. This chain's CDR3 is CASSPNLPGQGFYNSPLHF. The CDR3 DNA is TGTGCCAGCTCACCAAACTTGCCCGGACAGGGGTTTTATAATTCACCCCTCCACTTT. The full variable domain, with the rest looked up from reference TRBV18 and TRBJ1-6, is NAGVMQNPRHLVRRRGQEARLRCSPMKGHSHVYWYRQLPEEGLKFMVYLQKENIIDESGMPKERFSAEFPKEGPSILRIQQVVRGDSAAYFCASSPNLPGQGFYNSPLHFGNGTRLTVT.

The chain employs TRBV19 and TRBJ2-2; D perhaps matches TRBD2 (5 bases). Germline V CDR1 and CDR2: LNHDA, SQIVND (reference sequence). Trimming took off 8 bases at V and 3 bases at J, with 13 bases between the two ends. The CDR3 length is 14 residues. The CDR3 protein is CASSRDPDTGELFF. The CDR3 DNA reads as TGTGCCAGTTCACGGGATCCTGACACCGGGGAGCTGTTTTTT.

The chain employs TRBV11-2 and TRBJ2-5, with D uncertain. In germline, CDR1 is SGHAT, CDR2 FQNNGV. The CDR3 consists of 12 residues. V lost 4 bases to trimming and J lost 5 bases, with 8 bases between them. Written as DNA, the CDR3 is TGTGCCAGCAGCTCACGAGCGGAGACCCAGTACTTC. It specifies CASSSRAETQYF.

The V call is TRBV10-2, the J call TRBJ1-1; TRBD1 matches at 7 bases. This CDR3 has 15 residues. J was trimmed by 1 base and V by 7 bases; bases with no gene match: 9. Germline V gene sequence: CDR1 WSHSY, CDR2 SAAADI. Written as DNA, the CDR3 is TGCGCCAGCAAAACAGGGGTCGGTACGAACACTGAAGCTTTCTTT. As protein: CASKTGVGTNTEAFF.

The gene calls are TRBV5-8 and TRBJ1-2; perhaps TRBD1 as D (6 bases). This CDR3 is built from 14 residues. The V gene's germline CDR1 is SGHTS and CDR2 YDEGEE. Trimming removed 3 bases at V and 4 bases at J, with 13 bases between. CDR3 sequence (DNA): TGTGCCAGCAGCTACGGACAGACTTTCTATGGCTACACCTTC. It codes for CASSYGQTFYGYTF.

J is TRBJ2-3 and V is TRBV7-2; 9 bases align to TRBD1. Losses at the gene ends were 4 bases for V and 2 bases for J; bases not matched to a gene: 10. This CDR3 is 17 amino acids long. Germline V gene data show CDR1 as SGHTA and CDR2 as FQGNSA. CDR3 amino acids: CASSSYGQGWDTDTQYF. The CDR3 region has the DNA TGTGCCAGCAGCTCCTACGGACAGGGGTGGGACACAGATACGCAGTATTTT.

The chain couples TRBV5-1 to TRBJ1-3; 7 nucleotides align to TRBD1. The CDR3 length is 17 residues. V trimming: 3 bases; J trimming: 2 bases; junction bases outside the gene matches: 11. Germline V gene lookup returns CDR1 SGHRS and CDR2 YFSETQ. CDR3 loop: CASSSTGYVATGNTIYF. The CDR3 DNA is TGCGCCAGCAGCTCGACAGGGTACGTGGCTACTGGAAACACCATATATTTT. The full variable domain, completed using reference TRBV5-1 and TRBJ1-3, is KAGVTQTPRYLIKTRGQQVTLSCSPISGHRSVSWYQQTPGQGLQFLFEYFSETQRNKGNFPGRFSGRQFSNSRSEMNVSTLELGDSALYLCASSSTGYVATGNTIYFGEGSWLTVV.

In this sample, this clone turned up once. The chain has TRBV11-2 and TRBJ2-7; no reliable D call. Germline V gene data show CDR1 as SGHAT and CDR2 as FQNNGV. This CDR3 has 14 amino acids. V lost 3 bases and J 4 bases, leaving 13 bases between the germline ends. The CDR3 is CASSLPSLRYEQYF. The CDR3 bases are TGTGCCAGCAGCTTGCCTAGTTTAAGGTACGAGCAGTACTTC.

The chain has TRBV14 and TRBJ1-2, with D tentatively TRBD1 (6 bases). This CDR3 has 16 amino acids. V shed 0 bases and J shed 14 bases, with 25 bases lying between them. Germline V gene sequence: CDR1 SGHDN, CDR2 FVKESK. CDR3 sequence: CASSQDWRQGKRLQTF. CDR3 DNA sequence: TGTGCCAGCAGCCAAGATTGGAGGCAGGGGAAACGGCTACAGACCTTC.

The CDR3 here is CASRGPTDTQYF. The DNA of the CDR3 is TGTGCCAGCAGGGGGCCCACAGATACGCAGTATTTT. This chain connects TRBV18 to TRBJ2-3; 7 bases line up with TRBD1. The CDR3 runs 12 residues. Germline V lookup: CDR1 KGHSH, CDR2 LQKENI. V shed 8 bases and J 2 bases; nucleotides not matched to a gene: 1.